These 24 T cell receptor beta chains share one sample of origin, sequenced in a study of blood T cell repertoires in COVID-19. Using immunoSEQ multiplex PCR, the repertoire was profiled, and TCRdb retains in-frame clones only, with some absent. Altogether approximately 240,000 clones are present, over 90% being singletons, with the ten largest covering about 0.8%. The source material was peripheral blood. The receptors here all came from a man younger than 40 with COVID-19, enrolled during active disease.

The chain links TRBV6-5 to TRBJ2-2; maybe TRBD2 (5 bases). V was shortened by 5 bases and J by 2 bases, with 9 bases between the two germline ends. CDR3 length: 14 amino acids. Germline CDR1 and CDR2: MNHEY and SVGAGI. CDR3 DNA sequence: TGTGCCAGCAGTCCGGGGTTCAACACCGGGGAGCTGTTTTTT. Protein: CASSPGFNTGELFF.

The chain's CDR3 is CASSQERTGGYEQYF. DNA for the CDR3: TGTGCCAGCAGCCAAGAGAGGACAGGGGGCTACGAGCAGTACTTC. V usage is TRBV4-2 and J usage is TRBJ2-7, with 10 bases fitting TRBD1. Germline CDR1 is LGHNA and CDR2 is YNFKEQ. The length of the CDR3 is 15 residues. J was trimmed by 3 bases and V by 0 bases; bases with no gene match: 2.

The V gene is TRBV24-1, the J gene TRBJ2-5; 7 nucleotides align to TRBD1. This CDR3 is 14 amino acids long. Germline trimming cut 4 bases from V and 4 bases from J; bases unmatched to any gene: 5. CDR1 is KGHDR and CDR2 is SFDVKD in the germline V gene. CDR3 bases: TGTGCCACCAGTGACGGACAGGCCAGAGAGACCCAGTACTTC. It codes for CATSDGQARETQYF.

The rearrangement links TRBV5-1 to TRBJ2-7, with a weak D call TRBD1 (7 bases). The CDR3 totals 19 residues. Per the germline V gene, CDR1 is SGHRS and CDR2 is YFSETQ. Trimming shortened V by 1 base and J by 2 bases, and 25 bases separated the two germline ends. The CDR3 bases are TGCGCCAGCAGCTTGTTCTGGACAGGAGAAATTAGCGGTACCTACGAGCAGTACTTC. Its translation is CASSLFWTGEISGTYEQYF.

The chain recombines TRBV30 with TRBJ1-6; D gene unclear. Trimming took off 3 bases at V and 8 bases at J, with 11 bases between the two ends. CDR1 GTSNPN and CDR2 SVGIG come from the germline V gene (reference sequence). The CDR3 totals 13 residues. CDR3 nucleotide sequence: TGTGCCTGGAGACAGAAAGATTATTCACCCCTCCACTTT. Translation: CAWRQKDYSPLHF.

J is TRBJ2-1 and V is TRBV9; 12 bases map to TRBD2. The germline V gene has CDR1 SGDLS and CDR2 YYNGEE. The ends lost 3 bases at V and 2 bases at J; junction bases unmatched: 18. The CDR3 totals 21 residues. The CDR3 nucleotides are TGTGCCAGCAGCGGCTCAAGACTAGCGGGGGAAAAAACCTTAACCTACAATGAGCAGTTCTTC. Translating it yields CASSGSRLAGEKTLTYNEQFF.

The rearrangement joins TRBV12-5 to TRBJ1-5; 7 bases agree with TRBD1. Unmatched junction bases numbered 7, after V lost 6 bases and J lost 5 bases. The CDR3 has 14 residues. Germline lookup yields CDR1 LGHNT and CDR2 FRNRAP. In nucleotides, the CDR3 is TGTGCTAGTGGCCTGACAGGGCGCGATCAGCCCCAGCATTTT. Translating it yields CASGLTGRDQPQHF.

The chain carries TRBV18 and TRBJ1-1; no firm D call. V was shortened by 6 bases and J by 0 bases, with 8 bases between the two germline ends. The CDR3 loop spans 13 amino acids. The V gene's germline CDR1 is KGHSH and CDR2 LQKENI. CDR3 nucleotide sequence: TGTGCCAGCTCCACTAACCTGAACACTGAAGCTTTCTTT. Its translation: CASSTNLNTEAFF.

The rearrangement uses TRBV9 and TRBJ1-2; TRBD1 matches 9 bases. Germline CDR1 is SGDLS and CDR2 is YYNGEE. The CDR3 spans 17 residues. V lost 0 bases, J lost 2 bases, and 8 bases stayed unmatched. The CDR3 sequence is CASSVVGQGQPNYGYTF. CDR3 bases: TGTGCCAGCAGCGTAGTGGGACAGGGACAGCCGAACTATGGCTACACCTTC.

The V and J genes are TRBV11-3 and TRBJ2-2; no reliable D call. The CDR3 contains 13 residues. Germline values: CDR1 SGHNT, CDR2 YENEEA. V dropped 1 base and J dropped 4 bases, with 4 bases sitting between them. The CDR3 DNA reads TGTGCCAGCAGCTTAGTGGCCACCGGGGAGCTGTTTTTT. This encodes CASSLVATGELFF.

V usage is TRBV5-6 and J usage is TRBJ1-1; TRBD1 matches at 8 bases. The CDR3 extends over 13 amino acids. Germline V gene data show CDR1 as SGHDT and CDR2 as YYEEEE. Trimming removed 4 bases from V and 8 bases from J; junction bases left unmatched: 7. This chain's CDR3 is CASSRIGQGEAFF. The CDR3 nucleotides read TGTGCCAGCAGCCGAATTGGACAGGGAGAAGCTTTCTTT.

This chain uses TRBV5-6 with TRBJ2-3; 11 positions agree with TRBD1. Germline CDR1 reads SGHDT; CDR2 reads YYEEEE. The V and J ends lost 4 bases and 5 bases, in that order; junction bases with no gene match: 6. The CDR3 is 15 amino acids. The CDR3 protein is CASSLRTGGIDTQYF. CDR3 DNA: TGTGCCAGCAGCCTCAGGACAGGGGGCATAGATACGCAGTATTTT.

The V and J genes are TRBV6-4 and TRBJ2-2, with D possibly matching TRBD1 (6 bases). Trimming pared 8 bases from V and 0 bases from J, leaving 16 bases between. The CDR3 runs to 16 residues. Germline values: CDR1 MRHNA, CDR2 SNTAGT. The CDR3 DNA reads TGTGCCAGCTCCGGGGCCAGGGGCGCGAACACCGGGGAGCTGTTTTTT. Its translation: CASSGARGANTGELFF.

This chain joins TRBV27 and TRBJ2-1; D gene ambiguous. This CDR3 comprises 12 residues. The germline V gene has CDR1 MNHEY and CDR2 SMNVEV (reference sequence). V was cut by 8 bases and J by 9 bases, with 14 bases left in between. CDR3 nucleotides: TGTGCCAGCGGTAGATTAGCTGGTGAGCAGTTCTTC. Its translation: CASGRLAGEQFF.

V is TRBV19 and J is TRBJ2-7, with D perhaps TRBD2 (6 bases). This CDR3 is 17 amino acids long. CDR1 LNHDA and CDR2 SQIVND come from the germline V gene (reference sequence). V lost 4 bases and J lost 2, with 21 bases in between. The CDR3 loop is CASSTSSGVTGAYEQYF. The CDR3 DNA sequence: TGTGCCAGTAGTACCAGTTCGGGGGTTACTGGGGCCTACGAGCAGTACTTC.

V and J are TRBV4-2 and TRBJ1-2, with 8 bases aligning to TRBD1. In germline, CDR1 is LGHNA, CDR2 YNFKEQ. J was trimmed by 2 bases and V by 1 base; bases with no gene match: 9. There are 17 residues in the CDR3. The CDR3 spells CASSQGLQGVQNYGYTF. CDR3 DNA: TGTGCCAGCAGCCAAGGACTACAGGGGGTCCAAAACTATGGCTACACCTTC.

The gene calls are TRBV6-5 and TRBJ1-1; weak D call: TRBD1 (5 bases). With 4 bases removed from V and 8 bases from J, the gap between germline ends came to 11 bases. Germline V CDR1 and CDR2: MNHEY, SVGAGI. The CDR3 totals 12 residues. The CDR3 is CASSSTQDEAFF. The CDR3 nucleotides are TGTGCCAGCAGTTCCACACAGGACGAAGCTTTCTTT.

The chain employs TRBV6-6 and TRBJ1-1; D is possibly TRBD1 (6 bases). CDR3 length: 15 amino acids. Germline values: CDR1 MNHNY, CDR2 SVGAGI (reference sequence). Trimming shortened V by 5 bases and J by 0 bases, and 13 bases separated the two germline ends. CDR3 sequence reads: CASSQEQGLNTEAFF. For the CDR3, the DNA is TGTGCCAGCAGTCAGGAACAGGGCCTGAACACTGAAGCTTTCTTT.

This clone was detected only once. This sample also contains other DNA sequences that code for the same CDR3. This sequence joins TRBV4-1 and TRBJ2-2, with D perhaps matching TRBD2 (7 bases). The CDR3 is made up of 17 amino acids. Germline-derived CDR1 and CDR2 are MGHRA and YSYEKL. V lost 0 bases, J lost 2 bases, and 13 bases lay in between. CDR3: CASSQDTGGANTGELFF. In DNA, the CDR3 is TGCGCCAGCAGCCAAGATACTGGGGGGGCTAACACCGGGGAGCTGTTTTTT.

The rearrangement joins TRBV5-1 to TRBJ1-2; TRBD1 matches at 12 bases. Trimming took 3 bases from V and 8 from J; bases not matched to a gene: 5. In germline, CDR1 is SGHRS, CDR2 YFSETQ. The CDR3 runs to 14 residues. The CDR3 coding sequence is TGCGCCAGCAGCTCGGGACAGGGGGCCAAGGGCTACACCTTC. Translation gives CASSSGQGAKGYTF.

The chain carries TRBV6-5 and TRBJ1-2; 12 bases align to TRBD1. This CDR3 is 15 amino acids long. The junction had 4 bases not matched to a gene; V was cut back by 6 bases and J by 2 bases. Germline V gives CDR1 MNHEY, CDR2 SVGAGI. The CDR3 DNA reads as TGTGCCAGCAGAAGGGACAGGGGGCGAAACTATGGCTACACCTTC. It is translated as CASRRDRGRNYGYTF.

This clone appeared once. V gene TRBV19 combines with J gene TRBJ2-3, with 9 nucleotides matching TRBD1. CDR1 is LNHDA and CDR2 is SQIVND in the germline V gene (reference sequence). V was pared by 4 bases and J by 4 bases, with 9 bases of the junction left unmatched. The CDR3 is 16 amino acids. CDR3 nucleotide sequence: TGTGCCAGTAGTAAACTCACAGGGGGCGCATCAGATACGCAGTATTTT. Translated: CASSKLTGGASDTQYF.

The V call is TRBV15, the J call TRBJ1-5; 7 nucleotides match TRBD1. Germline V CDR1 and CDR2: LNHNV, YYDKDF (reference sequence). V dropped 6 bases and J dropped 5; count of bases not matched to a gene: 10. There are 15 residues in the CDR3. The DNA for the CDR3 is TGTGCCACCAGGCCCGGGACAGCCTACTATCAGCCCCAGCATTTT. Encoded protein: CATRPGTAYYQPQHF.

The gene calls are TRBV2 and TRBJ2-1; TRBD2 is a possible D gene (5 bases). The V end lost 6 bases, the J end lost 3 bases, and 6 bases lay between the germline ends. CDR1 SNHLY and CDR2 FYNNEI come from the germline V gene. The CDR3 is made up of 12 amino acids. The CDR3 nucleotides read TGTGCCAGCAGGGGAGACTACAATGAGCAGTTCTTC. Translated, it gives CASRGDYNEQFF.